Presented here are 27 T cell receptor beta chains from one specimen sequenced in a study of blood T cell repertoires in COVID-19. Produced via immunoSEQ multiplex PCR; TCRdb's table is partial and in-frame only. This sample has 52,000 or so clones, with about four fifths found just once. What was sequenced was peripheral blood. The receptors here all came from a man between 70 and 80 years old with active COVID-19.

This clone has just a few counts. The chain has TRBV30 and TRBJ2-1; D may be TRBD1 (5 bases). The V gene's germline CDR1 is GTSNPN and CDR2 SVGIG (reference sequence). Trimming left V 4 bases short and J 12 bases short, with 13 bases between. The CDR3 is 11 residues long. The CDR3 region has the DNA TGTGCCTGGAAAGGGGCGAAAGGGCAGTTCTTC. The encoded protein is CAWKGAKGQFF.

V usage is TRBV9 and J usage is TRBJ2-2; D uncertain. The CDR3 is 12 amino acids. V shed 6 bases and J shed 7 bases, with 10 bases lying between them. Per the germline V gene, CDR1 is SGDLS and CDR2 is YYNGEE. The CDR3 is CASNRVVGELFF. In nucleotides, the CDR3 is TGTGCCAGCAATCGGGTGGTCGGGGAGCTGTTTTTT.

The chain links TRBV7-2 to TRBJ2-6; the D gene is possibly TRBD1 (6 bases). V gave up 1 base and J gave up 4 bases, with 11 bases separating them. In germline, CDR1 is SGHTA, CDR2 FQGNSA. The CDR3 contains 16 residues. CDR3: CASSLGQGWGANVLTF. For the CDR3, the DNA is TGTGCCAGCAGCTTAGGGCAGGGGTGGGGGGCCAACGTCCTGACTTTC.

The chain uses TRBV29-1 and TRBJ2-3; the match to TRBD2 covers 15 bases. Germline CDR1 is SQVTM and CDR2 is ANQGSEA. Trimming took 8 bases from V and 8 from J; bases not matched to a gene: 2. The CDR3 contains 12 residues. The CDR3 DNA follows: TGCAGCTCGGGACTAGCGGGAGGTACGCAGTATTTT. It yields the protein CSSGLAGGTQYF.

This rearrangement joins TRBV11-2 to TRBJ1-2; possible D gene TRBD1, 6 bases. V was trimmed by 7 bases and J by 1 base, leaving 13 bases between them. Germline CDR1 and CDR2: SGHAT and FQNNGV. This CDR3 is built from 14 residues. The CDR3 DNA reads TGTGCCAGCACCGCAGGGGCGGGTAACTATGGCTACACCTTC. Its protein is CASTAGAGNYGYTF.

This sequence joins TRBV5-1 and TRBJ2-1, with TRBD2 matching 16 bases. The CDR3 runs 17 residues. J gave up 9 bases and V 4 bases, and 10 bases lay outside the gene matches. Germline CDR1 and CDR2: SGHRS and YFSETQ. Here the CDR3 reads CASSASGTSGRVVEQFF. CDR3 DNA: TGCGCCAGCAGCGCCTCCGGGACTAGCGGGAGGGTGGTTGAGCAGTTCTTC. Filled out from reference TRBV5-1 and TRBJ2-1, the complete variable domain reads KAGVTQTPRYLIKTRGQQVTLSCSPISGHRSVSWYQQTPGQGLQFLFEYFSETQRNKGNFPGRFSGRQFSNSRSEMNVSTLELGDSALYLCASSASGTSGRVVEQFFGPGTRLTVL.

Here the CDR3 reads CASSIRGLEPTNEKLFF. CDR3 sequence (DNA): TGTGCCAGTAGTATCCGGGGGTTGGAGCCAACTAATGAAAAACTGTTTTTT. The chain employs TRBV19 and TRBJ1-4, with D possibly matching TRBD1 (5 bases). This CDR3 spans 17 amino acids. V was pared by 3 bases and J by 0 bases, with 14 bases between. Germline CDR1 reads LNHDA; CDR2 reads SQIVND (reference sequence).

The rearrangement joins TRBV7-3 to TRBJ2-1, with 7 positions matching TRBD2. Germline trimming cut 5 bases from V and 1 base from J; bases unmatched to any gene: 11. Germline assignment: CDR1 SGHTA and CDR2 FQGTGA. The CDR3 spans 17 residues. The DNA for the CDR3 is TGTGCCAGCAGCCCTGCGGGGGTCGGAGGTTCCTACAATGAGCAGTTCTTC. Translation gives CASSPAGVGGSYNEQFF.

V gene TRBV2 combines with J gene TRBJ2-5; no firm D call. Germline V gives CDR1 SNHLY, CDR2 FYNNEI. V was pared by 6 bases and J by 3 bases, with 11 bases between. The CDR3 has 13 residues. As DNA, the CDR3 is TGTGCCAGCAGCGAGGAGTCAGAAGAGACCCAGTACTTC. It translates to CASSEESEETQYF.

This clone was detected once. The chain carries TRBV19 and TRBJ2-2; no reliable D call. Trimming removed 3 bases at V and 7 bases at J, with 18 bases between. The CDR3 consists of 16 residues. Germline V CDR1 and CDR2: LNHDA, SQIVND (reference sequence). CDR3: CASSILERASHGELFF. Written as DNA, the CDR3 is TGTGCCAGTAGTATCCTAGAACGAGCCTCGCACGGGGAGCTGTTTTTT.

This clone was observed a single time. The chain joins TRBV11-3 to TRBJ2-1, with 7 positions matching TRBD2. The CDR3 runs 15 residues. Germline V CDR1 and CDR2: SGHNT, YENEEA. The trim removed 6 bases at V and 8 bases at J, leaving 13 bases unmatched. The CDR3: CASRQKGLVSHEQFF. CDR3 DNA: TGTGCCAGCAGGCAGAAAGGACTAGTCTCACATGAGCAGTTCTTC.

The V gene is TRBV5-4, the J gene TRBJ2-5; the match to TRBD2 covers 7 bases. The CDR3 runs to 16 residues. V shed 2 bases, J shed 2 bases, and the junction held 9 bases outside the gene matches. CDR1 is SGHNT and CDR2 is YYREEE in the germline V gene (reference sequence). For the CDR3, the DNA is TGTGCCAGCAGCTTCCTGGCCGCGGGGGAACAAGAGACCCAGTACTTC. Its protein is CASSFLAAGEQETQYF. The variable domain in full, completed from reference TRBV5-4 and TRBJ2-5, reads ETGVTQSPTHLIKTRGQQVTLRCSSQSGHNTVSWYQQALGQGPQFIFQYYREEENGRGNFPPRFSGLQFPNYSSELNVNALELDDSALYLCASSFLAAGEQETQYFGPGTRLLVL.

As regards this clone: Other DNA sequences in this specimen translate into the identical CDR3. This chain's CDR3 is CASSPSGNQETQYF. The DNA of the CDR3 is TGCGCCAGCAGCCCGTCGGGGAACCAAGAGACCCAGTACTTC. This chain joins TRBV5-1 and TRBJ2-5, with D maybe TRBD2 (5 bases). CDR3 length equals 14 residues. Germline CDR1 and CDR2: SGHRS and YFSETQ. The ends were cut back, 4 bases at V and 0 bases at J, with 10 bases in the middle.

The rearrangement joins TRBV6-2 or TRBV6-3 to TRBJ2-2; 14 nucleotides match TRBD2. Per the germline V gene, CDR1 is MNHEY and CDR2 is SVGEGT. This CDR3 spans 18 amino acids. J lost 3 bases, V lost 4 bases, and 7 bases had no gene match. CDR3: CASSFPTSGRADTGELFF. CDR3 in DNA: TGTGCCAGCAGTTTCCCGACTAGCGGGAGGGCCGACACCGGGGAGCTGTTTTTT.

The rearrangement joins TRBV5-1 to TRBJ2-2; possibly TRBD2 for D (6 bases). CDR3 length: 14 amino acids. Germline V gives CDR1 SGHRS, CDR2 YFSETQ. Trimming took off 2 bases at V and 4 bases at J, with 9 bases between the two ends. CDR3 amino acids: CASSFLASTGELFF. The DNA of the CDR3 is TGCGCCAGCAGCTTTCTAGCGTCCACCGGGGAGCTGTTTTTT.

This clone was recorded once. The genes are TRBV5-1 and TRBJ1-4, with D maybe TRBD1 (6 bases). Germline V CDR1 and CDR2: SGHRS, YFSETQ. V was pared by 5 bases and J by 3 bases, with 14 bases between. This CDR3 comprises 15 residues. The CDR3 DNA is TGCGCCAGCAGTCCCATACAGGGTGCTAATGAAAAACTGTTTTTT. Residues: CASSPIQGANEKLFF.

The chain couples TRBV6-5 to TRBJ2-7; possible D gene TRBD2, 7 bases. Germline values: CDR1 MNHEY, CDR2 SVGAGI. V dropped 6 bases and J dropped 0 bases, with 15 bases sitting between them. The CDR3 contains 15 residues. CDR3 region: CASRGGQGRSYEQYF. CDR3 DNA sequence: TGTGCCAGCAGGGGGGGGCAGGGCCGCTCCTACGAGCAGTACTTC.

The rearrangement joins TRBV6-5 to TRBJ2-5; 11 nucleotides align to TRBD2. This CDR3 is built from 15 residues. V lost 2 bases and J lost 4; bases outside the gene matches: 3. Germline V gives CDR1 MNHEY, CDR2 SVGAGI. CDR3 residues: CASSYRLAGGETQYF. The CDR3 nucleotides are TGTGCCAGCAGTTACAGGCTAGCGGGAGGAGAGACCCAGTACTTC.

The V call is TRBV27, the J call TRBJ1-6, with 8 bases aligning to TRBD1. Germline V gene data show CDR1 as MNHEY and CDR2 as SMNVEV (reference sequence). The V gene end was trimmed by 2 bases and the J gene end by 8 bases; junction bases not matched to a gene: 5. This CDR3 contains 15 residues. In DNA, the CDR3 is TGTGCCAGCAGTTTAACAGGGGGTAGTGATTCACCCCTCCACTTT. It encodes CASSLTGGSDSPLHF.

V usage is TRBV10-3 and J usage is TRBJ1-1, with 7 nucleotides matching TRBD1. This CDR3 region has 15 residues. From germline, CDR1 is ENHRY and CDR2 SYGVKD. Trimming removed 2 bases from V and 4 bases from J; junction bases left unmatched: 7. CDR3 nucleotides: TGTGCCATCAGTGAGAAACAGGGGCAGGGCACTGAAGCTTTCTTT. It encodes CAISEKQGQGTEAFF.

This clone was counted a single time. J is TRBJ1-4 and V is TRBV27; D is unresolved. The V gene lost 7 bases and the J gene lost 8 bases, with 17 bases spanning the gap. Per germline, CDR1 MNHEY and CDR2 SMNVEV (reference sequence). The length of the CDR3 is 14 residues. The CDR3 sequence is CASKVGVDGEKLFF. The DNA for the CDR3 is TGTGCCAGCAAAGTGGGCGTCGATGGAGAAAAACTGTTTTTT.

This clone was detected only once. The V and J genes are TRBV7-2 and TRBJ2-1, with TRBD2 matching over 7 bases. The germline V gene encodes CDR1 SGHTA and CDR2 FQGNSA. Losses at the gene ends were 1 base for V and 5 bases for J; bases not matched to a gene: 2. This CDR3 has 14 residues. CDR3 coding DNA: TGTGCCAGCAGCTTAGGCGGGAGCGACAATGAGCAGTTCTTC. Protein: CASSLGGSDNEQFF.

The chain has TRBV11-2 and TRBJ2-7, with D perhaps matching TRBD1 (6 bases). Germline lookup yields CDR1 SGHAT and CDR2 FQNNGV. The CDR3 has 12 amino acids. V shed 8 bases and J shed 3 bases, with 11 bases lying between them. The CDR3 DNA is TGTGCCAGCCGGGCAGGGGACTACGAGCAGTACTTC. Its translation is CASRAGDYEQYF.

The chain combines TRBV28 with TRBJ1-6, with TRBD1 matching 8 bases. The V segment lost 3 bases and the J segment 10 bases; nucleotides outside the gene matches: 8. Germline-derived CDR1 and CDR2 are MDHEN and SYDVKM. The CDR3 totals 15 residues. CDR3 in amino acids: CASSFRDRNWSPLHF. In nucleotides, the CDR3 is TGTGCCAGCAGTTTTAGGGACAGGAATTGGTCACCCCTCCACTTT. The whole variable domain, remainder taken from reference TRBV28 and TRBJ1-6, is DVKVTQSSRYLVKRTGEKVFLECVQDMDHENMFWYRQDPGLGLRLIYFSYDVKMKEKGDIPEGYSVSREKKERFSLILESASTNQTSMYLCASSFRDRNWSPLHFGNGTRLTVT.

This chain connects TRBV5-4 to TRBJ1-3, with D uncertain. Germline V gene data show CDR1 as SGHNT and CDR2 as YYREEE (reference sequence). Trimming cost V 5 bases and J 0 bases, with 9 bases left between them. The CDR3 length is 14 residues. CDR3 sequence (DNA): TGTGCCAGCAGTGACGGGATCTCTGGAAACACCATATATTTT. Protein product: CASSDGISGNTIYF. Full variable domain (rest looked up from reference TRBV5-4 and TRBJ1-3): ETGVTQSPTHLIKTRGQQVTLRCSSQSGHNTVSWYQQALGQGPQFIFQYYREEENGRGNFPPRFSGLQFPNYSSELNVNALELDDSALYLCASSDGISGNTIYFGEGSWLTVV.

V and J are TRBV5-6 and TRBJ1-6; D uncertain. This CDR3 spans 14 amino acids. Per the germline V gene, CDR1 is SGHDT and CDR2 is YYEEEE. The germline V and J ends were trimmed by 3 bases and 10 bases, with 14 bases remaining between them. The CDR3 DNA reads TGTGCCAGCAGCTCTCGCGGGGTTTGGTCACCCCTCCACTTT. Translation gives CASSSRGVWSPLHF.

This clone was recorded only once. Other DNA sequences within the sample encode an identical CDR3. The rearrangement links TRBV7-3 to TRBJ1-1; tentative D call: TRBD1 (5 bases). V was clipped by 5 bases and J by 1 base, with 8 bases between them. Germline V gene lookup returns CDR1 SGHTA and CDR2 FQGTGA. This CDR3 contains 13 residues. The CDR3 nucleotides are TGTGCCAGCAGCCTTACAGGGAACACTGAAGCTTTCTTT. Amino acid sequence: CASSLTGNTEAFF.